This T cell receptor beta chain was profiled in a study of identical twins. One entry per CDR3 protein, called by TCRdb with MiXCR from the 5' RACE reads. The sample has 250,000 or so distinct CDR3 sequences; 5.5% to 7% are singletons. V dropped 5 bases and J dropped 9 bases, with 21 bases sitting between them. CDR1 SGHRS and CDR2 YFSETQ come from the germline V gene. This CDR3 has 15 residues. This clonotype came up many times. The sample was also reused in another study, on yellow fever vaccine responses in identical twins.

The sequenced sample was memory (CD45RO+) T cells sorted from blood. The rearrangement joins TRBV5-1 to TRBJ2-1; D possibly corresponds to TRBD1 (8 bases). The TCR comes from a woman aged 18-30 years in good health. The CDR3: CASSQGGAGGFEQFF. The DNA of the CDR3 is TGCGCCAGCAGTCAAGGGGGGGCAGGGGGCTTTGAGCAGTTCTTC.